This TCR beta chain is drawn from a study of technical replicates of blood from several donors. The CDR3 loop spans 13 amino acids. The ends were cut back, 7 bases at V and 9 bases at J, with 19 bases in the middle. CDR1 SQVTM and CDR2 ANQGSEA come from the germline V gene. This clone has only one observation. Measured with immunoSEQ multiplex PCR; TCRdb has only the in-frame clones, and not every one. The data contain under 100,000 clones, 96% of them singletons. V usage is TRBV29-1 and J usage is TRBJ2-1; the D gene is possibly TRBD2 (7 bases). The material sequenced was T cells isolated from PBMCs. The clonotype comes from a human donor in good health. The DNA of the CDR3 is TGCAGCGGGGGGGGCAGGGCGTTTGGTGAGCAGTTCTTC. Amino acid sequence: CSGGGRAFGEQFF.